This TCR beta chain was sequenced in a study of T-cell reconstitution after alpha-beta-depleted transplantation in children (dated by TCRdb to between 2015 and 2016). With regard to the full study: Using TCR repertoire profiling, the study quantitatively followed how T-cell immune reconstitution unfolded in children after TCRalphabeta/CD19-depleted allogeneic hematopoietic cell transplantation. General conclusions and limits of the study: The high TCRbeta diversity at day 60 in some patients was ascribed to recipient T cells and intrathymic progenitors that had survived conditioning. Hyperexpanded clone frequencies declined over subsequent months; after one year, T-cell counts and TCRbeta diversity were mostly attributed to newly produced T cells. Apparently early alphabetaT-cell count recovery about two months after transplant reportedly relied on only several hundred rapidly expanded clones derived from non-depleted graft cells.

From cysteine to phenylalanine, the CDR3 is 17 amino acids long. Only CDR3 DNA remains: 51 bases, in frame from the first base. Between the V and J ends, shortened by 1 base and 4 bases respectively, the junction contains 16 bases. Via the germline V gene, CDR1 is SGHTA and CDR2 FQGNSA. The sample's treatment or condition label, decoded: allogeneic hematopoietic cell transplantation with graft depleted of TCRalphabeta T cells and CD19 B cells. The children who served as transplant recipients had been given grafts of TCRalphabeta/CD19-depleted allogeneic hematopoietic cells. As for this clonotype: The specificity of this receptor is unknown. No much larger clone is present one base from it, and per-base qualities are unavailable.

Receptors were amplified or captured by PCR. Sequencing was carried out with an Illumina HiSeq 2500. TCR library preparation used molecular barcoding, with unique molecular identifiers applied to normalize quantification of the TCRbeta repertoire. TCRdb took the public reads, trimmed them with fastp at Q25, ran MiXCR for clone calling and kept in-frame beta chains. When rows share a CDR3 protein, they turn into one entry using the most common DNA and genes. The sample records some 440,000 distinct CDR3 sequences, around 16% of which are singletons. Together, the top ten hold just under 30% of the sample.

The rearrangement joined TRBV7-2 to TRBJ2-2, and possibly TRBD2, on 7 matching bases. This specimen consisted of PBMCs, mostly from graft donor cells, obtained 360 days after TCRalphabeta/CD19-depleted stem cell transplant. The source of this sequence is a boy in the first two years of life who had a stem cell transplant for Wiskott-Aldrich syndrome, so the T cells may come from the graft donor. The CDR3 in this case is CASSLVRGARSTGELFF. Here is the DNA: TGTGCCAGCAGCTTAGTACGGGGGGCGCGTAGCACCGGGGAGCTGTTTTTT.